The 20 T cell receptor beta chains reported below all come from one sample, sequenced in a study of T-cell memory formation after mild COVID-19. Using its own MiXCR run on the 5' RACE reads, TCRdb lists one record per CDR3 protein. This sample has about 180,000 distinct CDR3 sequences, with 16% found just once. The specimen was PBMCs or a T cell subset sorted from them (not recorded which). The origin of the receptors is an adult woman who had mild COVID-19 (a few samples of this study predate the infection). Cell type and time point are not known.

This clonotype was recorded only once. The chain combines TRBV4-1 with TRBJ1-6; no clear D gene. The ends were cut back, 3 bases at V and 7 bases at J, with 4 bases in the middle. This CDR3 spans 12 amino acids. The V gene's germline CDR1 is MGHRA and CDR2 YSYEKL. CDR3 sequence: CASSHENSPLHF. The DNA for the CDR3 is TGCGCCAGCAGCCACGAAAATTCACCCCTCCACTTT.

This clonotype turned up a few times. J is TRBJ2-4 and V is TRBV30; no clear D gene. Per germline, CDR1 GTSNPN and CDR2 SVGIG (reference sequence). This CDR3 is built from 14 residues. V lost 4 bases, J lost 0 bases, and 10 bases lay in between. CDR3 in amino acids: CAWNPQLAKNIQYF. In nucleotides, the CDR3 is TGTGCCTGGAATCCCCAGCTAGCCAAAAACATTCAGTACTTC.

This clonotype came up a few times. This chain links TRBV5-1 with TRBJ2-7; possible D gene TRBD1, 6 bases. In germline, CDR1 is SGHRS, CDR2 YFSETQ. V shed 6 bases and J shed 0 bases, with 10 bases lying between them. The CDR3 spans 13 residues. The CDR3 here is CASKGQSSYEQYF. For the CDR3, the DNA is TGCGCCAGCAAGGGACAAAGCTCCTACGAGCAGTACTTC.

This clonotype was picked up a small number of times. The V call is TRBV2, the J call TRBJ2-3; 9 bases match TRBD1. CDR1 SNHLY and CDR2 FYNNEI come from the germline V gene. Trimming removed 7 bases from V and 1 base from J; junction bases left unmatched: 3. The CDR3 covers 14 residues. The CDR3 is CASMGDRGTDTQYF. Written as DNA, the CDR3 is TGTGCCAGCATGGGGGACAGGGGCACAGATACGCAGTATTTT. Complete variable domain (other parts from reference TRBV2 and TRBJ2-3): EPEVTQTPSHQVTQMGQEVILRCVPISNHLYFYWYRQILGQKVEFLVSFYNNEISEKSEIFDDQFSVERPDGSNFTLKIRSTKLEDSAMYFCASMGDRGTDTQYFGPGTRLTVL.

This rearrangement joins TRBV4-1 to TRBJ1-1, with D uncertain. V was pared by 7 bases and J by 1 base, with 13 bases between. This CDR3 is 14 amino acids long. CDR1 is MGHRA and CDR2 is YSYEKL in the germline V gene. The CDR3 region has the DNA TGCGCCAGCAACCTGCAATGGCAGAACACTGAAGCTTTCTTT. Its translation: CASNLQWQNTEAFF.

This clonotype appeared a few times. V is TRBV11-2 and J is TRBJ2-1; 10 bases align to TRBD2. The trim removed 5 bases at V and 6 bases at J, leaving 10 bases unmatched. The germline V gene encodes CDR1 SGHAT and CDR2 FQNNGV. CDR3 length: 16 residues. CDR3 in amino acids: CASSTTSGKSGNEQFF. The CDR3 region has the DNA TGTGCCAGCAGCACAACTAGCGGGAAGAGCGGCAATGAGCAGTTCTTC.

This clonotype was detected a few times. The chain couples TRBV18 to TRBJ2-1; no reliable D call. Germline loops: CDR1 KGHSH, CDR2 LQKENI. V was shortened by 0 bases and J by 6 bases, with 12 bases between the two germline ends. This CDR3 has 15 residues. The CDR3: CASSPPSKGSNEQFF. CDR3 nucleotide sequence: TGTGCCAGCTCACCACCGAGTAAGGGTAGCAATGAGCAGTTCTTC.

In this sample, this clonotype turned up a few times. This chain joins TRBV7-2 and TRBJ1-3; D call uncertain. Germline V gene lookup returns CDR1 SGHTA and CDR2 FQGNSA. The CDR3 sequence is 16 residues long. Between the trimmed V and J ends, which lost 5 bases and 3 bases, there was a span of 17 bases. CDR3 in amino acids: CASSSPSAGVGNTIYF. CDR3 nucleotides: TGTGCCAGCAGCAGCCCTTCGGCGGGAGTTGGAAACACCATATATTTT.

This clonotype has at least ten counts. J is TRBJ2-5 and V is TRBV28; 10 bases line up with TRBD1. The germline V gene has CDR1 MDHEN and CDR2 SYDVKM. Losses at the gene ends were 5 bases for V and 3 bases for J; bases not matched to a gene: 6. This CDR3 is 15 amino acids long. The CDR3 here is CASSPPGQGKETQYF. CDR3 in DNA: TGTGCCAGCAGTCCCCCGGGACAGGGGAAAGAGACCCAGTACTTC.

The chain recombines TRBV19 with TRBJ1-1, with 7 bases aligning to TRBD1. Per germline, CDR1 LNHDA and CDR2 SQIVND (reference sequence). The trim removed 6 bases at V and 1 base at J, leaving 11 bases unmatched. This CDR3 is built from 16 residues. CDR3 sequence (DNA): TGTGCCAGTAGCCCCGGGAGGGGGCTAGGGAACACTGAAGCTTTCTTT. This encodes CASSPGRGLGNTEAFF.

The chain couples TRBV7-3 to TRBJ2-3; D is perhaps TRBD1 or TRBD2 (6 bases each). Per the germline V gene, CDR1 is SGHTA and CDR2 is FQGTGA. V lost 6 bases, J lost 6 bases, and 19 bases lay in between. The CDR3 has 15 amino acids. The CDR3 spells CASSPRGPPMDTQYF. The CDR3 DNA reads TGTGCCAGCAGTCCTCGGGGGCCCCCGATGGATACGCAGTATTTT.

This clonotype came up many times. The chain uses TRBV7-9 and TRBJ2-1, with 8 bases fitting TRBD2. Germline V gene sequence: CDR1 SEHNR, CDR2 FQNEAQ (reference sequence). Trimming cost V 6 bases and J 3 bases; bases outside gene matches: 7. The CDR3 is 15 residues long. Written as DNA, the CDR3 is TGTGCCAGCAGTCTGACGGCGGGAGGCTACAATGAGCAGTTCTTC. Its translation is CASSLTAGGYNEQFF.

This rearrangement joins TRBV7-9 to TRBJ2-5, with D tentatively TRBD2 (6 bases). V lost 5 bases, J lost 0 bases, and 22 bases lay in between. The germline gives CDR1 SEHNR, CDR2 FQNEAQ (reference sequence). The CDR3 runs to 18 residues. The CDR3: CASSPTFGGAWDQETQYF. The CDR3 nucleotides read TGTGCCAGCAGCCCGACCTTCGGGGGAGCTTGGGACCAAGAGACCCAGTACTTC.

The table lists this clonotype with a few counts. The CDR3 bases are TGTGCCAGCAGTCTTCTCCAGGGTCAGCCCCAGCATTTT. As protein: CASSLLQGQPQHF. This rearrangement joins TRBV12-3 or TRBV12-4 to TRBJ1-5; D might be TRBD1 (5 bases). The CDR3 has 13 residues. V was clipped by 5 bases and J by 6 bases, with 11 bases between them.

The gene calls are TRBV9 and TRBJ1-1; D not certain. This CDR3 comprises 13 residues. Germline CDR1 is SGDLS and CDR2 is YYNGEE. V was cut by 2 bases and J by 4 bases, with 9 bases left in between. The chain's CDR3 is CASSVTGFTEAFF. Written as DNA, the CDR3 is TGTGCCAGCAGCGTCACCGGATTCACTGAAGCTTTCTTT.

This sequence joins TRBV6-5 and TRBJ2-2; unclear D gene. The CDR3 extends over 15 amino acids. The V gene's germline CDR1 is MNHEY and CDR2 SVGAGI. With 1 base removed from V and 4 bases from J, the gap between germline ends came to 10 bases. The CDR3 DNA sequence: TGTGCCAGCAGTTACTACACGGATATCACCGGGGAGCTGTTTTTT. Its translation: CASSYYTDITGELFF.

The rearrangement joins TRBV3-1 to TRBJ2-2; D not certain. The CDR3 sequence is 15 residues long. Between the trimmed V and J ends, which lost 1 base and 4 bases, there was a span of 10 bases. Germline V gene data show CDR1 as LGHDT and CDR2 as YNNKEL (reference sequence). This CDR3 is CASSQAPWITGELFF. CDR3 DNA: TGTGCCAGCAGCCAAGCTCCCTGGATCACCGGGGAGCTGTTTTTT.

The chain carries TRBV29-1 and TRBJ2-1, with a weak D call TRBD2 (6 bases). Germline lookup yields CDR1 SQVTM and CDR2 ANQGSEA. V was pared by 7 bases and J by 7 bases, with 23 bases between. The CDR3 runs 15 residues. The CDR3 nucleotides read TGCAGCGCGAATCACCGGGACTCCGGTAGGAATGAGCAGTTCTTC. Translated: CSANHRDSGRNEQFF.

This clonotype has only a few counts. V and J are TRBV30 and TRBJ2-1; no reliable D call. V lost 5 bases, J lost 2 bases, and 10 bases lay in between. The CDR3 is made up of 13 amino acids. Germline V CDR1 and CDR2: GTSNPN, SVGIG (reference sequence). CDR3 residues: CAWGDVAYNEQFF. The CDR3 region has the DNA TGTGCCTGGGGGGATGTAGCCTACAATGAGCAGTTCTTC. Full variable domain (missing parts from reference TRBV30 and TRBJ2-1): SQTIHQWPATLVQPVGSPLSLECTVEGTSNPNLYWYRQAAGRGLQLLFYSVGIGQISSEVPQNLSASRPQDRQFILSSKKLLLSDSGFYLCAWGDVAYNEQFFGPGTRLTVL.

The DNA for the CDR3 is TGTGCCAGCAGTCCCGGACTAGCGGTGATTAACGCCAAAAACATTCAGTACTTC. Residues: CASSPGLAVINAKNIQYF. The chain uses TRBV27 and TRBJ2-4; TRBD2 matches 10 bases. Germline values: CDR1 MNHEY, CDR2 SMNVEV (reference sequence). Trimming at V came to 5 bases and at J to 1 base, leaving 11 bases not matched to a gene. CDR3 size: 18 residues.